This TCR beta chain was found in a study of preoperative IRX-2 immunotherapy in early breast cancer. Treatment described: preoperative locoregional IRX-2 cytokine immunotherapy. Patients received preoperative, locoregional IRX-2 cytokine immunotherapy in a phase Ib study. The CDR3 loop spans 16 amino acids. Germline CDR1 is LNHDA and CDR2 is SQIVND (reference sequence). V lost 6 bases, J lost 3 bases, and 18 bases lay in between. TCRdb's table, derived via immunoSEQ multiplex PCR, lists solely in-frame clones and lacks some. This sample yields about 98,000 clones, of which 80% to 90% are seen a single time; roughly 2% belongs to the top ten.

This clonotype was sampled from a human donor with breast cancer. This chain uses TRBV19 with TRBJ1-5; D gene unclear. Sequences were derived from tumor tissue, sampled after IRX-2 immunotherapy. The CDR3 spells CASSPGRVFTNQPQHF. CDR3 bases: TGTGCCAGTAGCCCCGGTCGAGTCTTTACCAATCAGCCCCAGCATTTT. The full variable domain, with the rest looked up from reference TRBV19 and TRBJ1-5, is DGGITQSPKYLFRKEGQNVTLSCEQNLNHDAMYWYRQDPGQGLRLIYYSQIVNDFQKGDIAEGYSVSREKKESFPLTVTSAQKNPTAFYLCASSPGRVFTNQPQHFGDGTRLSIL.